This is a list of T cell receptor beta chains from one sample in a study of blood T cell repertoires in COVID-19. TCRdb's copy holds only in-frame clones and misses some; the assay was immunoSEQ multiplex PCR. The sample includes around 87,000 clones, roughly three quarters seen only once; the top ten take 8.5% to 10%. Input material: peripheral blood. Receptors originate from a woman older than 75 with acute or convalescent COVID-19. The CDR3 runs from the conserved cysteine through the conserved F or W. The D gene is left open where the match is weak. Clone size is given for some rows only: seen once, a few or many times, or a class if the clone is expanded.

J | size | D | V | DNA | CDR3
TRBJ2-3 | NA | TRBD1 | TRBV4-3 | TGCGCCAGCAGCCAAGAAGGGCAGGGGGTGACAGATACGCAGTATTTT | CASSQEGQGVTDTQYF
TRBJ1-2 | NA | NA | TRBV29-1 | TGCAGCGTTGCACAGGGAGTAAACTATGGCTACACCTTC | CSVAQGVNYGYTF
TRBJ1-1 | NA | NA | TRBV2 | TGTGCCAGCAGTGAACAGGTGAACACTGAAGCTTTCTTT | CASSEQVNTEAFF
TRBJ2-2 | few | NA | TRBV11-3 | TGTGCCAGCAGCTCACATCCAGGGCGGGGCACCGGGGAGCTGTTTTTT | CASSSHPGRGTGELFF
TRBJ1-1 | few | NA | TRBV5-4 | TGTGCCAGCAGCAGGAGACAGGACAACACTGAAGCTTTCTTT | CASSRRQDNTEAFF
TRBJ2-2 | NA | NA | TRBV7-2 | TGTGCCAGCAGCTTGGAGTGGACCGGGGAGCTGTTTTTT | CASSLEWTGELFF
TRBJ2-1 | NA | TRBD2 | TRBV7-6 | TGTGCCAGCAGCTTAGAAGCGGGGAATGAGCAGTTCTTC | CASSLEAGNEQFF
TRBJ2-3 | NA | TRBD1 | TRBV5-1 | TGCGCCAGCCTACGGGGACAGGGGGAAGCAGATACGCAGTATTTT | CASLRGQGEADTQYF
TRBJ2-5 | NA | NA | TRBV15 | TGTGCCACCAGCAGAGACCTCAGGGGTGAAGAGACCCAGTACTTC | CATSRDLRGEETQYF
TRBJ2-1 | NA | TRBD2 | TRBV19 | TGTGCCAGTAGTACGGGAGGCGCGGGGAGGGGCAATGAGCAGTTCTTC | CASSTGGAGRGNEQFF
TRBJ2-3 | few | NA | TRBV7-2 | TGTGCCAGCAGCTTAGAACATAGCGGACCTATGGCGCAGTATTTT | CASSLEHSGPMAQYF
TRBJ1-2 | NA | TRBD1 | TRBV4-2 | TGTGCCAGCAGCCCGTCGACAGGGGGCAACTATGGCTACACCTTC | CASSPSTGGNYGYTF
TRBJ1-2 | NA | TRBD1 | TRBV5-1 | TGCGCCAGCAGCTCAACCCTACAGGGGGCGGACGGCTACACCTTC | CASSSTLQGADGYTF
TRBJ1-2 | NA | TRBD1 | TRBV11-3 | TGTGCCAGCCCTCTCATACCCCGACAGGGAAACCCTAACTATGGCTACACCTTC | CASPLIPRQGNPNYGYTF
TRBJ1-2 | NA | NA | TRBV28 | TGTGCCAGCAGTTCAGGAGCGGGGAACTATGGCTACACCTTC | CASSSGAGNYGYTF
TRBJ2-1 | NA | TRBD2 | TRBV9 | TGTGCCAGCAGCGTCGGGACTAGTGGCGGAGAGCAGTTCTTC | CASSVGTSGGEQFF
TRBJ2-1 | NA | TRBD2 | TRBV2 | TGTGCCAGCGAGTATGCGGGAGTAGGTGAGCAGTTCTTC | CASEYAGVGEQFF
TRBJ1-5 | NA | NA | TRBV30 | TGTGCCTGGAGTGTAGACGGGAATCAGCCCCAGCATTTT | CAWSVDGNQPQHF
TRBJ1-6 | NA | TRBD1 | TRBV9 | TGTGCCAGCAGCGTAGCCCCGGACAGGGCCGATTCACCCCTCCACTTT | CASSVAPDRADSPLHF
TRBJ2-4 | NA | NA | TRBV19 | TGTGCCAGTAGTATAGATCCGACTAAAATTCAGTACTTC | CASSIDPTKIQYF
TRBJ2-1 | NA | TRBD2 | TRBV30 | TGTGCCTGGAGTCGTAGCGGGGGGCCGAGCTCCTACAATGAGCAGTTCTTC | CAWSRSGGPSSYNEQFF
TRBJ2-5 | NA | NA | TRBV3-1/TRBV3-2 | TGTGCCAGCAGCCAAGACACAGGGACGGAGACCCAGTACTTC | CASSQDTGTETQYF
TRBJ2-3 | once | NA | TRBV5-1 | TGCGCCAGCAGCAAGGAACCCCAGGACACAGATACGCAGTATTTT | CASSKEPQDTDTQYF
TRBJ1-2 | NA | NA | TRBV3-1/TRBV3-2 | TGTGCCAGCAGCCAACTCCAGGGAATGAACTATGGCTACACCTTC | CASSQLQGMNYGYTF
TRBJ2-7 | NA | NA | TRBV30 | TGTGCCTGGAGGCATAGCGGTTCCTACGAGCAGTACTTC | CAWRHSGSYEQYF
TRBJ2-7 | NA | TRBD1 | TRBV5-4 | TGTGCCAGCAGCTGGGACAGACGCGAGCAGTACTTC | CASSWDRREQYF
TRBJ2-2 | NA | TRBD2 | TRBV7-8 | TGTGCCAGCAGCCCCTTAGCGGGGTCGAACACCGGGGAGCTGTTTTTT | CASSPLAGSNTGELFF
TRBJ2-7 | NA | TRBD1 | TRBV4-1 | TGCGCCAGCAGCCTCGCCCCGGGACAGTCCTACGAGCAGTACTTC | CASSLAPGQSYEQYF
TRBJ1-6 | NA | NA | TRBV2 | TGTGCCAGCAGCGACGACAGAACCAATTCACCCCTCCACTTT | CASSDDRTNSPLHF
TRBJ2-2 | once | TRBD2 | TRBV28 | TGTGCCAGCCCGCCTAGCGGGAGGGTTGTCACCGGGGAGCTGTTTTTT | CASPPSGRVVTGELFF
TRBJ1-1 | NA | NA | TRBV4-2 | TGTGCCAGCAGCCAAGTAGTAGGGGACACTGAAGCTTTCTTT | CASSQVVGDTEAFF
TRBJ2-7 | once | NA | TRBV5-8 | TGTGCCAGCAGCTACGGGGTGGAGCAGTACTTC | CASSYGVEQYF
TRBJ1-2 | NA | NA | TRBV18 | TGTGCCAGCTCACCAGGGAGGGAAGGAGGCTACACCTTC | CASSPGREGGYTF
TRBJ2-1 | NA | TRBD2 | TRBV5-1 | TGCGCCAGCAGCTTGGGGACTAGTACCGATGAGCAGTTCTTC | CASSLGTSTDEQFF
TRBJ1-2 | NA | TRBD1 | TRBV28 | TGTGCCAGCAGTCAGGGGGCAGGGTACTATGGCTACACCTTC | CASSQGAGYYGYTF
TRBJ2-3 | NA | TRBD1 | TRBV18 | TGTGCCAGCTCACCACCGGGATCCGACAGGGGGGCAGATACGCAGTATTTT | CASSPPGSDRGADTQYF
TRBJ1-1 | few | NA | TRBV10-2 | TGCGCCAGCAGTGTGGGGGAGGCTGAAGCTTTCTTT | CASSVGEAEAFF
TRBJ2-7 | few | TRBD2 | TRBV28 | TGTGCCAGCATTACTAGCGGGAGCCCCTACGAGCAGTACTTC | CASITSGSPYEQYF
TRBJ1-6 | few | TRBD1 | TRBV11-2 | TGTGCCAGCAGCCCAGGTGACAGGGGGATCAATTCACCCCTCCACTTT | CASSPGDRGINSPLHF
TRBJ2-1 | NA | TRBD2 | TRBV19 | TGTGCCAGTAGTATCAAGGGGGGGGGACTAGCGGACCTGGGCTCCTACAATGAGCAGTTCTTC | CASSIKGGGLADLGSYNEQFF
TRBJ2-3 | NA | NA | TRBV19 | TGTGCCAGTAGTATAGTGTCCCGGTGGGATACGCAGTATTTT | CASSIVSRWDTQYF
TRBJ2-3 | NA | NA | TRBV11-3 | TGTGCCAGCAGCTTAGGCCAGGGGATCACAGATACGCAGTATTTT | CASSLGQGITDTQYF
TRBJ2-7 | NA | NA | TRBV5-1 | TGCGCCAGCAGCTTCGGGAATCAGCAGTACTTC | CASSFGNQQYF
TRBJ1-5 | NA | TRBD1 | TRBV19 | TGTGCCAGTAGTATAGGACAGGGGGTTGGTCAGCCCCAGCATTTT | CASSIGQGVGQPQHF
TRBJ1-4 | NA | NA | TRBV19 | TGTGCCAGTAGCAGAACAGGTGATCCAACTAATGAAAAACTGTTTTTT | CASSRTGDPTNEKLFF